This T cell receptor beta chain emerged from a study of T cells expressing NK-cell markers. On the study more broadly: The study drew TCR beta repertoires from sorted CD3+CD56+NKG2C+, CD3+CD56+NKG2C- and CD3+CD56-NKG2C+ T cells. In the group of eight sequenced donors, seven were HCMV-seropositive and one was seronegative. General study points: Once again these clonotypes came out on top in the CD3+CD56-NKG2C+ fraction of four donors.

The CDR3 spans 12 residues. Germline V gene lookup returns CDR1 DFQATT and CDR2 SNEGSKA (reference sequence). Turning to this clonotype: What it binds is unknown.

TCRdb re-called the 5' RACE reads; every CDR3 protein appears as one record, without DNA. Reported are about 550,000 distinct CDR3 sequences; the ten largest clones contain 3% to 4.5%. Sequencing was carried out using blood T cells: a sorted CD56 or NKG2C T cell subset, CD4+ or CD8+ T cells, or bulk PBMC T cells (not recorded which). The chain is built from TRBV20-1 and TRBJ2-7; lacking DNA, the TRBD1 call made by TCRdb goes unchecked. This clonotype was obtained from a man younger than 35 in good health. The CDR3: CSARTSGDEQYF.